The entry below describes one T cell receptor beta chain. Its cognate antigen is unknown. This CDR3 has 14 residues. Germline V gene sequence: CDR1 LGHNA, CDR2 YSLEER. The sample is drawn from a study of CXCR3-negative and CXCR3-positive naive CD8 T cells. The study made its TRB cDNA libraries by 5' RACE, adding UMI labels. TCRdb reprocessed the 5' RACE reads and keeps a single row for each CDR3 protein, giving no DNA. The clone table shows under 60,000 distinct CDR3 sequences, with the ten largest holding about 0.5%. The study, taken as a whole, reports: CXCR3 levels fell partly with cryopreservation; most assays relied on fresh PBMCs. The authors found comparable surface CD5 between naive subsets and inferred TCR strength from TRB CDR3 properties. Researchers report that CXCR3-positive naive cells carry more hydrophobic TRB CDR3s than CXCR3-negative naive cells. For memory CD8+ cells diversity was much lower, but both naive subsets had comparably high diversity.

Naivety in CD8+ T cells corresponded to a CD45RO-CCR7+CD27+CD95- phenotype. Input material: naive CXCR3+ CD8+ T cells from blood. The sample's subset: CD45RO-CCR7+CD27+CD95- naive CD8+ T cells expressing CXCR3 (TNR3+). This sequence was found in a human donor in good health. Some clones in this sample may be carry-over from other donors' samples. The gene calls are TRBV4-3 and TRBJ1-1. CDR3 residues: CASSPRREGTEAFF.